The source of this TCR beta chain is a study of blood T cell repertoires in COVID-19. Study overall: COVID-19 samples collected from the United States, Italy and Spain covered acute and convalescent phases.

Trimming took off 1 base at V and 6 bases at J, with 18 bases between the two ends. Germline CDR1 and CDR2: SGHKS and YYEKEE (reference sequence). The CDR3 extends over 16 amino acids. The assay was immunoSEQ multiplex PCR, and TCRdb's table has in-frame clones only and misses some. This sample carries 240,000 or so clones, roughly four fifths of them seen once, and the ten largest clones take roughly a tenth. This clonotype originated in a woman of 80 years or more with acute or convalescent COVID-19. Sequenced input: peripheral blood. This sequence joins TRBV5-5 and TRBJ2-3, with a tentative D call TRBD1 (5 bases). CDR3 residues: CASSLRRQTQIDTQYF. In DNA form, the CDR3 reads TGTGCCAGCAGCTTGAGGAGACAGACCCAAATTGATACGCAGTATTTT.